Detailed here is one T cell receptor beta chain. Germline V lookup: CDR1 SGHDT, CDR2 YYEEEE. The CDR3 has 16 amino acids. V lost 5 bases and J lost 3; bases outside the gene matches: 11. This specimen belongs to a study of cytomegalovirus exposure and HLA in healthy donors. Healthy people donating bone marrow made up the donors. PCR involved 60 Vbeta and 13 Jbeta primers. Method: immunoSEQ multiplex PCR; TCRdb's copy keeps in-frame clones and lacks some. The sample has 43,000 or so clones; approximately 60% are singletons. Material for sequencing was PBMCs. The V call is TRBV5-6, the J call TRBJ1-2; 9 positions agree with TRBD1. This clonotype was sampled from a human donor in good health. DNA for the CDR3: TGTGCCAGCAGTTTCGTCGGGGACAGGGCGGACTATGGCTACACCTTC. As protein: CASSFVGDRADYGYTF.